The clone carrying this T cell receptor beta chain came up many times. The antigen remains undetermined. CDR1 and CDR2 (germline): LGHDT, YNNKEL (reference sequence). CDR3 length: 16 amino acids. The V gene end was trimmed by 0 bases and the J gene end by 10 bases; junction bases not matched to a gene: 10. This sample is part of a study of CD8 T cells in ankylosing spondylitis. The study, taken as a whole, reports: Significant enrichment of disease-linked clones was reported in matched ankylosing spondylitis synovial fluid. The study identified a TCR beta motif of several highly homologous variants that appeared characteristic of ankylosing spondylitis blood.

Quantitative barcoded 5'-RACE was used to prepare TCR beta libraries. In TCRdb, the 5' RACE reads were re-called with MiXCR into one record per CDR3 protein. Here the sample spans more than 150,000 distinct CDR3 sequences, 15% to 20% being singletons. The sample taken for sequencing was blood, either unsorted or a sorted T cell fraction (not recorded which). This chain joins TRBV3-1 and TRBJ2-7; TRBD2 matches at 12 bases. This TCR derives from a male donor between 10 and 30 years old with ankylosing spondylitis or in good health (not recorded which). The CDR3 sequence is CASSQDGGASGRAQYF. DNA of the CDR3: TGTGCCAGCAGCCAAGACGGAGGAGCTAGCGGGAGGGCCCAGTACTTC.